The 19 T cell receptor beta chains presented below share a single source sample, sequenced in a study of T cell repertoires in cytomegalovirus infection. These receptors' antigens are unknown. TCRdb called the reads again in MiXCR, with one record for every CDR3 protein. The sample records 300,000 to 400,000 distinct CDR3 sequences, about 29% being singletons. The material was cultured PBMCs, obtained from culture after CMV antigen stimulation. These receptors were obtained from a human donor in good health (CMV status not recorded). Some clones in this sample may be carry-over from other donors' samples.

CDR3 nucleotide sequence: TGTGCCAGCTCACCACCGATGGACACCGGGGAGCTGTTTTTT. Protein: CASSPPMDTGELFF. The V call is TRBV18, the J call TRBJ2-2, with D unclear. The CDR3 contains 14 residues. Germline V lookup: CDR1 KGHSH, CDR2 LQKENI. Trimming stripped 0 bases from V and 3 bases from J, with 5 bases between.

In regard to this clonotype: One junction end does not reproduce the germline sequence, and a read error may be involved. The chain recombines TRBV7-8 with TRBJ1-1; tentatively, D is TRBD1 (5 bases). Germline-derived CDR1 and CDR2 are SGHVS and FQNEAQ. The CDR3 has 15 amino acids. CDR3 sequence (DNA): TGTGCCGGCAGCTTAATGCTGACAGCTAACACCGAAGCTTTCTTT. It specifies CAGSLMLTANTEAFF.

The genes are TRBV4-3 and TRBJ1-1, with D unresolved. This CDR3 is 19 amino acids long. The V end lost 0 bases, the J end lost 1 base, and 21 bases lay between the germline ends. Germline V CDR1 and CDR2: LGHNA, YSLEER. CDR3 nucleotide sequence: TGCGCCAGCAGCCAAGATCCGATAGGAGAATCCTCCAGGAACACTGAAGCTTTCTTT. Residues: CASSQDPIGESSRNTEAFF.

The chain has TRBV28 and TRBJ2-3, with TRBD1 identical over 10 bases. The CDR3 runs 16 residues. Germline loops: CDR1 MDHEN, CDR2 SYDVKM. Trimming removed 9 bases from V and 6 bases from J; junction bases left unmatched: 15. CDR3 region: CASSPGQGSQLDTQYF. The CDR3 nucleotides read TGTGCCAGTTCCCCGGGACAGGGGTCTCAGTTGGATACGCAGTATTTT.

This rearrangement joins TRBV6-1 to TRBJ2-7; possibly TRBD2 for D (5 bases). V dropped 5 bases and J dropped 3 bases, with 17 bases sitting between them. The CDR3 contains 15 residues. Per germline, CDR1 MNHNS and CDR2 SASEGT. The CDR3 reads CASSFRDSFFYEQYF. CDR3 nucleotide sequence: TGTGCCAGCAGTTTCCGGGATTCCTTCTTCTACGAGCAGTACTTC.

This clonotype came up many times. This chain's CDR3 is CASSVALEGQGNTEAFF. The CDR3 coding sequence is TGTGCCAGCAGCGTAGCTTTAGAGGGACAGGGAAACACTGAAGCTTTCTTT. The J gene is TRBJ1-1, the V gene TRBV9, with 9 nucleotides matching TRBD1. The junction had 8 bases not matched to a gene; V was cut back by 0 bases and J by 2 bases. This CDR3 has 17 amino acids. Germline CDR1 and CDR2: SGDLS and YYNGEE.

This clonotype was recorded a few times. The J gene is TRBJ2-3, the V gene TRBV4-2; 9 bases are a match to TRBD2. The germline CDR1 and CDR2 sequences are LGHNA and YNFKEQ. Trimming at V came to 0 bases and at J to 5 bases, leaving 6 bases not matched to a gene. The CDR3 consists of 16 residues. The CDR3 region is CASSQEGGRALDTQYF. The CDR3 DNA sequence: TGTGCCAGCAGCCAAGAAGGCGGGAGGGCCTTAGATACGCAGTATTTT.

This clonotype was seen once. The CDR3 is CATSGKAESSYNEQFF. The CDR3 coding sequence is TGTGCCACCAGTGGAAAAGCAGAGAGCTCCTACAATGAGCAGTTCTTC. V is TRBV24-1 and J is TRBJ2-1; D remains unclear. V lost 5 bases and J lost 0, with 13 bases in between. Per the germline V gene, CDR1 is KGHDR and CDR2 is SFDVKD. The CDR3 has 16 amino acids.

This clonotype is a singleton in its sample. The chain uses TRBV7-9 and TRBJ2-7, with 10 bases matching TRBD1. Per germline, CDR1 SEHNR and CDR2 FQNEAQ (reference sequence). The V and J ends lost 0 bases and 6 bases, in that order; junction bases with no gene match: 5. The CDR3 is 15 amino acids. In DNA form, the CDR3 reads TGTGCCAGCAGCTTAGCCGGGACAGGGGTGCTCGAGCAGTACTTC. This gives the protein CASSLAGTGVLEQYF.

This clonotype has more than one count but fewer than ten. The chain couples TRBV7-2 to TRBJ1-6, with a weak D call TRBD1 (5 bases). The V gene's germline CDR1 is SGHTA and CDR2 FQGNSA. The CDR3 runs 15 residues. The ends were cut back, 4 bases at V and 6 bases at J, with 13 bases in the middle. DNA for the CDR3: TGTGCCAGCAGCTCTCTCGGGGGGGTTAATTCACCCCTCCACTTT. The encoded protein is CASSSLGGVNSPLHF.

The chain carries TRBV5-5 and TRBJ2-1; D not resolved. Germline CDR1 and CDR2: SGHKS and YYEKEE (reference sequence). The CDR3 spans 15 residues. V was clipped by 4 bases and J by 4 bases, with 15 bases between them. CDR3 DNA: TGTGCCAGCAGCGGCCCTGGCAGGCTGTACAATGAGCAGTTCTTC. Translated: CASSGPGRLYNEQFF.

The chain links TRBV27 to TRBJ2-6; 7 nucleotides align to TRBD1. In germline, CDR1 is MNHEY, CDR2 SMNVEV (reference sequence). The V segment lost 5 bases and the J segment 6 bases; nucleotides outside the gene matches: 7. This CDR3 spans 15 amino acids. The CDR3 protein is CASSGGQMMANVLTF. The CDR3, as DNA: TGTGCCAGCAGTGGGGGACAGATGATGGCCAACGTCCTGACTTTC.

The rearrangement uses TRBV19 and TRBJ1-6; no clear D gene. The CDR3 sequence is 15 residues long. V was pared by 9 bases and J by 13 bases, with 25 bases between. From germline, CDR1 is LNHDA and CDR2 SQIVND (reference sequence). The CDR3: CASTRPGEATFPLHF. In DNA form, the CDR3 reads TGTGCCAGCACCCGCCCTGGTGAGGCGACATTCCCCCTCCACTTT.

This clonotype was found a few times. The rearrangement uses TRBV7-9 and TRBJ1-6; no definite D call. Germline V gene data show CDR1 as SEHNR and CDR2 as FQNEAQ (reference sequence). With 3 bases removed from V and 7 bases from J, the gap between germline ends came to 10 bases. The CDR3 consists of 14 residues. CDR3 bases: TGTGCCAGCAGCTTGAGAGGTCCCAATTCACCCCTCCACTTT. The encoded protein is CASSLRGPNSPLHF.

This clonotype turned up a few times. The chain employs TRBV12-3 or TRBV12-4 and TRBJ1-5, with 8 bases lining up with TRBD1. The CDR3 has 15 amino acids. V shed 5 bases, J shed 0 bases, and the junction held 3 bases outside the gene matches. CDR3 residues: CASSADRDSNQPQHF. CDR3 DNA sequence: TGTGCCAGCAGTGCGGACAGGGATAGCAATCAGCCCCAGCATTTT.

In its sample, this clonotype was seen a few times. The chain has TRBV12-3 or TRBV12-4 and TRBJ2-3, with 7 bases lining up with TRBD1. The trim removed 3 bases at V and 1 base at J, leaving 4 bases unmatched. The CDR3 length is 15 residues. The CDR3 spells CASSFTGTGTDTQYF. CDR3 in DNA: TGTGCCAGCAGTTTTACCGGGACAGGCACAGATACGCAGTATTTT.

This clonotype has more than one count but fewer than ten. The genes are TRBV27 and TRBJ1-1; 7 bases match TRBD1. The germline CDR1 and CDR2 sequences are MNHEY and SMNVEV (reference sequence). The CDR3 sequence is 16 residues long. V was pared by 2 bases and J by 1 base, with 7 bases of the junction left unmatched. The CDR3 DNA reads as TGTGCCAGCAGTTTAGGCACAGGGGTGGGGAACACTGAAGCTTTCTTT. Protein: CASSLGTGVGNTEAFF.

The chain is built from TRBV10-3 and TRBJ2-1; 10 nucleotides align to TRBD1. Losses at the gene ends were 4 bases for V and 8 bases for J; bases not matched to a gene: 8. The germline V gene encodes CDR1 ENHRY and CDR2 SYGVKD. The CDR3 covers 15 residues. The CDR3 here is CAISARDRGDDEQFF. CDR3 nucleotide sequence: TGTGCCATCAGTGCCCGGGACAGGGGAGATGATGAGCAGTTCTTC.

This clonotype showed up just once. The chain carries TRBV27 and TRBJ2-7, with D tentatively TRBD1 or TRBD2 (8 bases each). This CDR3 comprises 17 residues. Trimming left V 8 bases short and J 2 bases short, with 25 bases between. Germline CDR1 and CDR2: MNHEY and SMNVEV (reference sequence). CDR3 coding DNA: TGTGCCAGCTGGACAGGGCGCCCGGGTAGCGGGGCCTACGAGCAGTACTTC. As protein: CASWTGRPGSGAYEQYF.